This is a list of T cell receptor beta chains from one sample in a study of blood T cell repertoires in COVID-19. The data were produced by immunoSEQ multiplex PCR, yet TCRdb's version contains in-frame clones alone and is incomplete. The table has roughly 500,000 clones, approximately 83% seen once; the top ten hold 3.2%. Material: peripheral blood. Receptor source: a human donor in a cohort sampled during active COVID-19. Both conserved end residues are part of each CDR3. D genes are given only for firm matches. Some rows have no size entry. The others give once, few or many, or a class for an expanded clone.

D gene	clone size	V gene	J gene	CDR3 protein	CDR3 DNA
TRBD2	-	TRBV2	TRBJ2-1	CASGTSGRSAEQFF	TGTGCCAGCGGGACTAGCGGGAGGTCAGCTGAGCAGTTCTTC
TRBD2	few	TRBV15	TRBJ2-7	CATSNAGLAGLRYEQYF	TGTGCCACCAGCAACGCGGGACTAGCGGGGCTCAGGTACGAGCAGTACTTC
-	-	TRBV7-9	TRBJ1-1	CASSSQGSRGTEAFF	TGTGCCAGCAGCTCACAGGGTAGTAGGGGCACTGAAGCTTTCTTT
TRBD2	-	TRBV2	TRBJ2-2	CASRPTSGISTGELFF	TGTGCCAGCAGGCCAACTAGCGGGATTAGCACCGGGGAGCTGTTTTTT
TRBD2	-	TRBV7-2	TRBJ2-1	CASSPLAGERYNEQFF	TGTGCCAGCAGCCCTCTAGCGGGAGAAAGATACAATGAGCAGTTCTTC
TRBD2	-	TRBV6-2/TRBV6-3	TRBJ2-7	CASSWPSGSYEQYF	TGTGCCAGCAGTTGGCCTAGCGGATCCTACGAGCAGTACTTC
-	-	TRBV7-2	TRBJ2-5	CASSLSGQETQYF	TGTGCCAGCAGCTTATCAGGGCAAGAGACCCAGTACTTC
-	-	TRBV29-1	TRBJ2-2	CSVTDTGELFF	TGCAGCGTTACGGACACCGGGGAGCTGTTTTTT
-	-	TRBV6-2/TRBV6-3	TRBJ1-1	CASSYSEVTEAFF	TGTGCCAGCAGTTACTCGGAGGTTACTGAAGCTTTCTTT
TRBD2	-	TRBV10-3	TRBJ2-1	CAISESGLAGGGNEQFF	TGTGCCATCAGTGAGAGCGGACTAGCGGGAGGGGGCAATGAGCAGTTCTTC
-	-	TRBV11-3	TRBJ1-1	CASSRTVNTEAFF	TGTGCCAGCAGTAGGACAGTGAACACTGAAGCTTTCTTT
TRBD1	-	TRBV5-4	TRBJ2-7	CASSLDRGSYEQYF	TGTGCCAGCAGCTTAGACAGGGGCTCCTACGAGCAGTACTTC
-	-	TRBV15	TRBJ1-1	CATSRELAGEAFF	TGTGCCACCAGCAGAGAACTTGCAGGGGAAGCTTTCTTT
TRBD2	-	TRBV28	TRBJ2-5	CASSQPAGVRKTQYF	TGTGCCAGCAGCCAGCCAGCGGGAGTTCGAAAGACCCAGTACTTC
-	-	TRBV9	TRBJ2-1	CASSVGGYNYNEQFF	TGTGCCAGCAGCGTAGGAGGGTACAACTACAATGAGCAGTTCTTC
TRBD1	-	TRBV5-8	TRBJ1-4	CASSPSLRDRVEKLFF	TGTGCCAGCAGCCCATCTCTGCGGGACAGGGTAGAAAAACTGTTTTTT
-	-	TRBV18	TRBJ2-3	CASSLDSSLSTDTQYF	TGTGCCAGCTCACTCGATAGCAGCCTTAGCACAGATACGCAGTATTTT
-	-	TRBV15	TRBJ2-5	CATSRGLQDPEDPRETQYF	TGTGCCACCAGCAGAGGATTACAGGATCCCGAAGACCCCCGGGAGACCCAGTACTTC
-	-	TRBV27	TRBJ2-2	CASQHPPRATGELFF	TGTGCCAGTCAACACCCCCCGCGGGCAACCGGGGAGCTGTTTTTT
TRBD1	-	TRBV5-1	TRBJ2-3	CASSLDGTGAPDTQYF	TGCGCCAGCAGCTTGGACGGGACAGGGGCGCCGGATACGCAGTATTTT
-	-	TRBV6-5	TRBJ1-2	CASSLEGSGYGYTF	TGTGCCAGCTCCTTGGAGGGCTCAGGCTATGGCTACACCTTC
-	-	TRBV5-4	TRBJ2-1	CASSLVLGFSGDNNEQFF	TGTGCCAGCAGCTTGGTCTTGGGATTTTCGGGAGACAACAATGAGCAGTTCTTC
-	-	TRBV25-1	TRBJ2-3	CASSRETGRDTQYF	TGTGCCAGCTCACGGGAGACCGGTCGAGATACGCAGTATTTT
TRBD1	-	TRBV2	TRBJ2-5	CASILPPGQDSFQETQYF	TGTGCCAGCATTCTCCCGCCGGGACAGGATTCCTTCCAAGAGACCCAGTACTTC
-	-	TRBV15	TRBJ2-7	CATSSPPYEQYF	TGTGCCACCAGCAGCCCCCCATACGAGCAGTACTTC
TRBD2	few	TRBV10-1	TRBJ2-1	CASSAGGSSYNEQFF	TGCGCCAGCAGTGCCGGCGGGAGCTCCTACAATGAGCAGTTCTTC
-	once	TRBV18	TRBJ1-3	CASSPSGSGNTIYF	TGTGCCAGCTCACCATCCGGTTCTGGAAACACCATATATTTT